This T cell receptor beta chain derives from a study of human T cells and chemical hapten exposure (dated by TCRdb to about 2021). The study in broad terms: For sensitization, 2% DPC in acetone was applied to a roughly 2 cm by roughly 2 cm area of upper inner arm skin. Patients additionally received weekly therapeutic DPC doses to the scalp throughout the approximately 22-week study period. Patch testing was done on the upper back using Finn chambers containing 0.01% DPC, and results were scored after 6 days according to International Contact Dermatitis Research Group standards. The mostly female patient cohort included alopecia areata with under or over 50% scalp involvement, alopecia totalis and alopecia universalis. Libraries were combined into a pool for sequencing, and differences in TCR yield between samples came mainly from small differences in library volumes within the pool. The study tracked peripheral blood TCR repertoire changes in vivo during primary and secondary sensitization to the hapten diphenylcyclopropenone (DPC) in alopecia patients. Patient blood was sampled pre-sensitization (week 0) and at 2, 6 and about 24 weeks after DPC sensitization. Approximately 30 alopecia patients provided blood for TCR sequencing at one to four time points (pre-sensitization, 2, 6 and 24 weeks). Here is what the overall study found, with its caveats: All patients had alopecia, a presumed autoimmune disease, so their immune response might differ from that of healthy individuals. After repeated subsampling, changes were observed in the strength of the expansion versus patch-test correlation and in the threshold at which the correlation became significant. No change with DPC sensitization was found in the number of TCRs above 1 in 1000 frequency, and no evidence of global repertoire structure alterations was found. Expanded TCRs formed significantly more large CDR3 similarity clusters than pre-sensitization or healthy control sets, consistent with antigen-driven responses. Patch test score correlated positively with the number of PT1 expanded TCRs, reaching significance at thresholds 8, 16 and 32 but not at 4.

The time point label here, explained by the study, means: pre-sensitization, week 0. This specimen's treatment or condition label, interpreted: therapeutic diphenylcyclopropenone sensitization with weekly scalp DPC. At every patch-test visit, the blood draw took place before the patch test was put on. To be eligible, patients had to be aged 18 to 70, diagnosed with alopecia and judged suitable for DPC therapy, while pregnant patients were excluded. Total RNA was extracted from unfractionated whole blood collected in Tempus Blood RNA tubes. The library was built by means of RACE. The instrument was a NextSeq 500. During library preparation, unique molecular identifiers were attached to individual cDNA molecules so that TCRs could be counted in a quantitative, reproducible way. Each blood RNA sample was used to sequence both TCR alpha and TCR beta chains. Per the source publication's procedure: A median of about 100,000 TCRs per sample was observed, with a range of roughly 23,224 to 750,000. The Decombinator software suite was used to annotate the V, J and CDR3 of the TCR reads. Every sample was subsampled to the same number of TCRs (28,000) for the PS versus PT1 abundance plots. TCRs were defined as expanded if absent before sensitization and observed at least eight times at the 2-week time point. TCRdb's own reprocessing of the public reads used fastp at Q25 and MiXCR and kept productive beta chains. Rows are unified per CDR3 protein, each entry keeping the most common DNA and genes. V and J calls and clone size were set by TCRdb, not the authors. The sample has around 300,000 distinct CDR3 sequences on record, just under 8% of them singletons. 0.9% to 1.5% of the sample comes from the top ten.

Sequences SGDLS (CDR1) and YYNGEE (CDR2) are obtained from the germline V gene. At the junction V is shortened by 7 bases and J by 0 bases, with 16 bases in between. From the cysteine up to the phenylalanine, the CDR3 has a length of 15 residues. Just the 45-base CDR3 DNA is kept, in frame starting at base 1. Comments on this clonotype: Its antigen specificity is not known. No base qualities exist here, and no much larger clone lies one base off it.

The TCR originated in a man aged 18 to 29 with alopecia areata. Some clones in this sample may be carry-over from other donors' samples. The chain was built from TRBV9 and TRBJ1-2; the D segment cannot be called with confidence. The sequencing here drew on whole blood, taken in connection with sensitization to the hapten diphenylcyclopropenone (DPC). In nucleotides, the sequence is TGTGCCAGCGCAGACCAGGTGACCGCTAACTATGGCTACACCTTC. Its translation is CASADQVTANYGYTF.